The clone carrying this TCR beta chain has more than one count but fewer than ten. Antigen: not known. Then a second PCR, running about 7 to 11 cycles, was carried out with a sample-barcoded 5' primer and a J-beta primer mix. The template-switch adaptor was a 5' adaptor with 12 random nucleotides. It tagged each cDNA molecule. In TCRdb, the 5' RACE reads were re-called with MiXCR into one record per CDR3 protein. This sample has around 1,900,000 distinct CDR3 sequences, with roughly 43% found just once. These data come from a study of blood T cells in healthy people across ages. General study findings and limits: Diversity estimated from one million T cells was considered an underestimate.

With 3 bases clipped from V and 6 bases from J, the junction kept 4 bases outside the gene matches. The CDR3 covers 14 residues. Germline-derived CDR1 and CDR2 are MNHEY and SMNVEV (reference sequence). The sequencing input was blood. The sequence was obtained from a human donor in good health. The rearrangement links TRBV27 to TRBJ1-2; 10 positions match TRBD1. For the CDR3, the DNA is TGTGCCAGCAGTTTGACGGGACAGGGGAATGGCTACACCTTC. Translation gives CASSLTGQGNGYTF.